This T cell receptor beta chain was observed in a study of T cell changes during pregnancy in multiple sclerosis. This CDR3 is 14 amino acids long. Trimming removed 2 bases from V and 0 bases from J, with 7 bases in between. Looked up from germline, CDR1 is SGHAT and CDR2 is FQNNGV. Generated by immunoSEQ multiplex PCR, the TCRdb table keeps only in-frame clones and is missing some. The top ten clones hold 1.6% of a sample with roughly 110,000 clones, about 90% of them seen once. The source material was peripheral blood, sampled before pregnancy. This TCR was sampled from a female donor with multiple sclerosis, enrolled in a pregnancy study. The chain has TRBV11-2 and TRBJ1-1; D is unresolved. CDR3 in amino acids: CASSLRGMNTEAFF. The CDR3 region has the DNA TGTGCCAGCAGCTTACGAGGGATGAACACTGAAGCTTTCTTT.